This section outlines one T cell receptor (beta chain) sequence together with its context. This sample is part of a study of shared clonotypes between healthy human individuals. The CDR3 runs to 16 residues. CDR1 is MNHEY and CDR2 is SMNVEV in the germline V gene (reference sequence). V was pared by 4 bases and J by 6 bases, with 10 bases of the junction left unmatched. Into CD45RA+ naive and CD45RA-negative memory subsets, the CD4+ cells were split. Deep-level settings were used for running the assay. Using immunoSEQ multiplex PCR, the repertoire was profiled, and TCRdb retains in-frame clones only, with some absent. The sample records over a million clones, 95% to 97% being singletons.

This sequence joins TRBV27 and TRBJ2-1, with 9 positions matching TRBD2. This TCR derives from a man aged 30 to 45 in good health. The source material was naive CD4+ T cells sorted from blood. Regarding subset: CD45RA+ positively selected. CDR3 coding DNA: TGTGCCAGCAGTTCACATAGCGGGAGAGCATCCAATGAGCAGTTCTTC. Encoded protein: CASSSHSGRASNEQFF.